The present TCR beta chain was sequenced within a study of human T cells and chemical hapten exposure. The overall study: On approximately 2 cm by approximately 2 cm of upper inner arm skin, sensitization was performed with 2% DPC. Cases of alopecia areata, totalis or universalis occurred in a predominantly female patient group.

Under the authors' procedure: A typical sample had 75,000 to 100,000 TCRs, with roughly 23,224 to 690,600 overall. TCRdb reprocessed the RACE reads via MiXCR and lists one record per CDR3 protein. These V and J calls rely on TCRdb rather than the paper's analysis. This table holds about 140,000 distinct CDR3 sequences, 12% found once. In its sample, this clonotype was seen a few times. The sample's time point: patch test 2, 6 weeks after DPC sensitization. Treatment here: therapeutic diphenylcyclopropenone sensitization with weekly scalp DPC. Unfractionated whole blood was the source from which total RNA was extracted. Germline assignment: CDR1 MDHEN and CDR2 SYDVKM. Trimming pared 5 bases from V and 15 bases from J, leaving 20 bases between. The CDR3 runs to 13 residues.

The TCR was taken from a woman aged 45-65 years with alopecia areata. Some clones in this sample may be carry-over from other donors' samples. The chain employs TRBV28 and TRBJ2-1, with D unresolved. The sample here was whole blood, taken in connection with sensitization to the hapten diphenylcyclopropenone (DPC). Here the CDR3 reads CASSPPPGSLSFF. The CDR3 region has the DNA TGTGCCAGCAGTCCCCCGCCGGGTTCCCTATCGTTCTTC.